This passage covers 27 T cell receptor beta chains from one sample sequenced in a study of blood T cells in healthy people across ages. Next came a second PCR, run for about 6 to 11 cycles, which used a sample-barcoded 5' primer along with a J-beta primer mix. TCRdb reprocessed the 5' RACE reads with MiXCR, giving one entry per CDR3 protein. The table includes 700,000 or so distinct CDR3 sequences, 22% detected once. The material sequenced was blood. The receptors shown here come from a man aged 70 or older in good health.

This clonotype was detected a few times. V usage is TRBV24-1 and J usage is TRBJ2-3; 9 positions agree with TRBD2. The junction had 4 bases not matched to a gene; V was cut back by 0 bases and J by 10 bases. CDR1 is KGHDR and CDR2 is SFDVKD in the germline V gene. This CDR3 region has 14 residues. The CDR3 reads CATSDLRTSGPQYF. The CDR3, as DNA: TGTGCCACCAGTGATTTGCGCACTAGCGGGCCGCAGTATTTT.

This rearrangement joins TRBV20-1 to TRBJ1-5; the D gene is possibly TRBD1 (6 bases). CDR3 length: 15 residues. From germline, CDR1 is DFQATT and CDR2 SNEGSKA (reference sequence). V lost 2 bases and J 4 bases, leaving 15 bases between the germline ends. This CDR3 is CSARNGQWGNQPQHF. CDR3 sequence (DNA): TGCAGTGCTAGAAATGGACAGTGGGGGAATCAGCCCCAGCATTTT.

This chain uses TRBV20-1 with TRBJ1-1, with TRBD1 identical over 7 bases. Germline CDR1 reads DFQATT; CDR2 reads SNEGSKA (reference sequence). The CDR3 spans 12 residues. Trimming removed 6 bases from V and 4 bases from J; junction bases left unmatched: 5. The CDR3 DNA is TGCAGTGCCCAGCGACAGGGCACTGAAGCTTTCTTT. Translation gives CSAQRQGTEAFF.

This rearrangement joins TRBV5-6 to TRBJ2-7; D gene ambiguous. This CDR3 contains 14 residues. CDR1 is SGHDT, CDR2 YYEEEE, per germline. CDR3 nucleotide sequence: TGTGCCAGCAGCTTGTATTCTAACAGTCACGAGCAGTACGTT. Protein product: CASSLYSNSHEQYV.

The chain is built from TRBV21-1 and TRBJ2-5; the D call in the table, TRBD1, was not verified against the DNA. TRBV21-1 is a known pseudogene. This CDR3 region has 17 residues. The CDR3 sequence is CASTRKRHRGRQETQYF. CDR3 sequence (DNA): TGTGCCAGCACCCGCAAGAGACACAGGGGCCGCCAAGAGACCCAGTACTTC.

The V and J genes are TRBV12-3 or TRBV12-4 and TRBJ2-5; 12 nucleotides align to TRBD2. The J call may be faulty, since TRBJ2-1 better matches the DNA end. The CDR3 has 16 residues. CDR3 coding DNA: TGTGCCAGCAGGTCAGGACTAGCGGGATCCGGCCTTGAGCAGTTCTTC. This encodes CASRSGLAGSGLEQFF.

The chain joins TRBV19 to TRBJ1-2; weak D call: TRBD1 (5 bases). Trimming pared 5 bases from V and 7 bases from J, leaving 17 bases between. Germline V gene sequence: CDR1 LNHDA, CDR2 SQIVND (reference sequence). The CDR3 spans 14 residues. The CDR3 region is CASSLPGTASGYTF. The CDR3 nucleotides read TGTGCCAGTAGTCTTCCCGGGACGGCCTCTGGCTACACCTTC.

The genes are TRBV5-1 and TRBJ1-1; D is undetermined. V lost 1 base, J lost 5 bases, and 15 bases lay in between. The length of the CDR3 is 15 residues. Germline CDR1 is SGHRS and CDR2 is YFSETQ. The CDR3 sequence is CASSLSVGEGTEAFF. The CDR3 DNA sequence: TGCGCCAGCAGCTTGTCCGTGGGAGAGGGAACTGAAGCTTTCTTT.

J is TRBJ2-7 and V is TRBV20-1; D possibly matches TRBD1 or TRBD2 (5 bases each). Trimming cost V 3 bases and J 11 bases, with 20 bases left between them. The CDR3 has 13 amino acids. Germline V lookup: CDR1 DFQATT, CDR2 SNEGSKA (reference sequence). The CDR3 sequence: CSASEYPQGEKYF. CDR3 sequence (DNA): TGCAGTGCTAGTGAGTACCCCCAGGGAGAGAAGTACTTC.

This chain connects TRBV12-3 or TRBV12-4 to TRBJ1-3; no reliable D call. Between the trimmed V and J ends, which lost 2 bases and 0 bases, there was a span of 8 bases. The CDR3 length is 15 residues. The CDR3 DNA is TGTGCCAGCAGTTTATTCTCTAGCTCTGGAAACACCATATATTTT. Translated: CASSLFSSSGNTIYF.

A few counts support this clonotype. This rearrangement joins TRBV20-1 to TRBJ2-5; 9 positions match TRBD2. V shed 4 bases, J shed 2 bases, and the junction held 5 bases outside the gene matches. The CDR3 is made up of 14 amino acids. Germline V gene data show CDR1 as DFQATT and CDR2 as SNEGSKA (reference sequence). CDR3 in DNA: TGCAGTGCTACTGTAGCGGGAGTACAAGAGACCCAGTACTTC. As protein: CSATVAGVQETQYF.

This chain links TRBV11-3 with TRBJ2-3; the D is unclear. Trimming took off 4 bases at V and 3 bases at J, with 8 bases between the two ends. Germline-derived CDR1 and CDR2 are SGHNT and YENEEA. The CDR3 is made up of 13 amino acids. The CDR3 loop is CASSSDGTDTQYF. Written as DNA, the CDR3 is TGTGCCAGCAGCTCCGACGGGACAGATACGCAGTATTTT.

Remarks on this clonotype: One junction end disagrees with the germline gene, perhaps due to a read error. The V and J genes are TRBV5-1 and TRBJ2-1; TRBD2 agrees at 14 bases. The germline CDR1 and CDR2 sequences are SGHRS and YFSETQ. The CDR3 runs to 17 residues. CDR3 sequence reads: CASSTDPGLAGVNEQLF. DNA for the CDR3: TGCGCCAGCAGCACGGACCCGGGACTAGCGGGAGTTAATGAGCAGCTCTTC.

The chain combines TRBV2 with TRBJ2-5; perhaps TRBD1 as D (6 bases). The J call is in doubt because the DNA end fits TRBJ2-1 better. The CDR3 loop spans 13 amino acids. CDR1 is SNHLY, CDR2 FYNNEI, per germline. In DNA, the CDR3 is TGTGCCAGCAGTCCAGGGGAAATGGATGAGCAGTTCTTC. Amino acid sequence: CASSPGEMDEQFF.

The CDR3 DNA sequence: TGCAGCGGAGGGACGGCAACAGATACGCAGTATTTT. It translates to CSGGTATDTQYF. The chain has TRBV29-1 and TRBJ2-3; tentatively, D is TRBD1 or TRBD2 (5 bases each). Deletions cut 7 bases from V and 3 bases from J, with 11 bases between. CDR3 length equals 12 residues. Germline CDR1 is SQVTM and CDR2 is ANQGSEA.

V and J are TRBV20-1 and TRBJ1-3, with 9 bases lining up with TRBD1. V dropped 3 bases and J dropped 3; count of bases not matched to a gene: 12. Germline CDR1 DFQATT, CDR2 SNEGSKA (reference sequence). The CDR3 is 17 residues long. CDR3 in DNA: TGCAGTGCTAGGGGTAACGCAGGGGACAGGGTTGGAAACACCATATATTTT. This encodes CSARGNAGDRVGNTIYF.

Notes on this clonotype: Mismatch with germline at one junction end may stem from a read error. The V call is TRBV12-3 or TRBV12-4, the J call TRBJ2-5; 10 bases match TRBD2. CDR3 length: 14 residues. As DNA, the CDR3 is TGTGCCAGCACCCGAGCGGGAGGGCAAGAGATCCAGTACTTC. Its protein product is CASTRAGGQEIQYF.

The CDR3 spells CASTLEWGRAAFF. In DNA form, the CDR3 reads TGTGCCAGCACCCTCGAGTGGGGTAGGGCAGCTTTCTTT. The rearrangement joins TRBV6-6 to TRBJ1-1; no reliable D call. The V gene lost 7 bases and the J gene lost 10 bases, with 19 bases spanning the gap. CDR1 MNHNY and CDR2 SVGAGI come from the germline V gene (reference sequence). The CDR3 is 13 residues long.

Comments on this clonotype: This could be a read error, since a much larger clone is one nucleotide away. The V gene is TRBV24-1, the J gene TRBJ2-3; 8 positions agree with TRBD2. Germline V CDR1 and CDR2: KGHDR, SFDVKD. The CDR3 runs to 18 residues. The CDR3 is CATSDPPGVAGTTDMQYF. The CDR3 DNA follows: TGTGCCACCAGTGACCCCCCTGGGGTAGCGGGGACCACAGATATGCAGTATTTT.

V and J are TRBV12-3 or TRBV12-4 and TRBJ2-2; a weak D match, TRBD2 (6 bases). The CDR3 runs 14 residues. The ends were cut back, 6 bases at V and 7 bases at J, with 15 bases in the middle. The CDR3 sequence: CASSPSGSGGELFF. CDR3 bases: TGTGCCAGCAGCCCCTCGGGTAGCGGCGGGGAGCTGTTTTTT.

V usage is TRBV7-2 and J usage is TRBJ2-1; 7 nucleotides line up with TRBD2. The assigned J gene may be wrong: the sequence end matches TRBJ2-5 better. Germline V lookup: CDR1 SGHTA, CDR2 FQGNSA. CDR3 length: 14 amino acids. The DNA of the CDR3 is TGTGCCAGCAGCTTCGGGGGGAGTATAGAGACCCAGTACTTC. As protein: CASSFGGSIETQYF.

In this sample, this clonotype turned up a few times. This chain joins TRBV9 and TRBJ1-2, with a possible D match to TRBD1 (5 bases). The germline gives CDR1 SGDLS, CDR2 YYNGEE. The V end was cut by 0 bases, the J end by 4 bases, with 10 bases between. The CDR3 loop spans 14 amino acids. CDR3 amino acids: CASSVDRSFYGYTF. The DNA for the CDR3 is TGTGCCAGCAGCGTAGACAGGTCCTTCTATGGCTACACCTTC.

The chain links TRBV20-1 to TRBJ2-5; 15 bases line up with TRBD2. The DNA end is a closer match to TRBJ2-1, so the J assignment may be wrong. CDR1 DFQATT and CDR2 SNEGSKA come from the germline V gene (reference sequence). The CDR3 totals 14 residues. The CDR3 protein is CSARTSGGGGEQFF. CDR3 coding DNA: TGCAGTGCTCGGACTAGCGGGGGGGGAGGAGAGCAGTTCTTC.

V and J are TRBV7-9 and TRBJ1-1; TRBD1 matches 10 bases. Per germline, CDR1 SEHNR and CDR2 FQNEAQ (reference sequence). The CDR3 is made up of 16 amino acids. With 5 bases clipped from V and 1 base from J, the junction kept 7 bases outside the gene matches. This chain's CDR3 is CASSPRQGAPNTEAFF. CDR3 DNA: TGTGCCAGCAGCCCACGACAGGGGGCGCCGAACACTGAAGCTTTCTTT.

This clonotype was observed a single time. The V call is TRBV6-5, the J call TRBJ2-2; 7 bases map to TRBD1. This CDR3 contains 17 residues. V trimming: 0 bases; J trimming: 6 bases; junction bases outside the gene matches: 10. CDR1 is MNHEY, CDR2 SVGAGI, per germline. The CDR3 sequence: CASSYSRTGDKSGELFF. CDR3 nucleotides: TGTGCCAGCAGTTACTCCCGTACAGGGGATAAGTCCGGGGAGCTGTTTTTT.

The CDR3, as DNA: TGTGCCAGCAGCCCTCCGGGACAGGTTATAACTGGGGCCAACGTCCTGACTTTC. This sequence encodes CASSPPGQVITGANVLTF. The gene calls are TRBV28 and TRBJ2-6, with 8 bases matching TRBD1. Trimming removed 6 bases from V and 2 bases from J; junction bases left unmatched: 12. The CDR3 runs 18 residues. Germline values: CDR1 MDHEN, CDR2 SYDVKM.

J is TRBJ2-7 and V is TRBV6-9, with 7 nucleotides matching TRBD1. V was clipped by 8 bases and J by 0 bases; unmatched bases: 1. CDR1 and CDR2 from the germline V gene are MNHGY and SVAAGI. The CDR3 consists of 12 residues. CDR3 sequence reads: CASGTASYEQYV. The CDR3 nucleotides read TGTGCCAGCGGGACAGCCTCCTACGAGCAGTACGTC.